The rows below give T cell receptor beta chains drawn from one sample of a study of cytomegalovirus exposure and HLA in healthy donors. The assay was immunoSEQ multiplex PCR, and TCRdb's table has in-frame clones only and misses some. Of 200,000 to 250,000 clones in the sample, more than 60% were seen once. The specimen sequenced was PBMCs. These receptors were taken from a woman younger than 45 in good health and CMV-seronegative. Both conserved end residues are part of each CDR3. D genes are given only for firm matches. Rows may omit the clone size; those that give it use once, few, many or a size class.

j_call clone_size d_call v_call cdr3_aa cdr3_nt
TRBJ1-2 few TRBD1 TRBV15 CATSRVGQEFVGYTF TGTGCCACCAGCAGAGTGGGACAGGAATTTGTAGGCTACACCTTC
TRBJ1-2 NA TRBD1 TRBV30 CAFSPRQGGPWTYGYTF TGTGCCTTCTCTCCGCGACAGGGGGGTCCATGGACCTATGGCTACACCTTC
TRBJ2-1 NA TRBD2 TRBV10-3 CAISELTSGGDEQFF TGTGCCATCAGTGAGTTGACTAGCGGCGGCGATGAGCAGTTCTTC
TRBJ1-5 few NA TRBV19 CAGGDGPQHF TGTGCCGGGGGGGATGGGCCCCAGCATTTT
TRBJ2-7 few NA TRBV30 CAWSSSYEQYF TGTGCCTGGAGTTCCTCCTACGAGCAGTACTTC
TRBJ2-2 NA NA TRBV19 CASRPGLNTGELFF TGTGCCAGTAGACCGGGTCTGAACACCGGGGAGCTGTTTTTT
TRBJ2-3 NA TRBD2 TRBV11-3 CASSFPGTSGGPHTQYF TGTGCCAGCAGCTTTCCCGGGACTAGCGGGGGGCCGCATACGCAGTATTTT
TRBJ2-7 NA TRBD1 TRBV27 CASSLLGQLNYEQYF TGTGCCAGCAGTTTATTGGGACAGCTAAACTACGAGCAGTACTTC
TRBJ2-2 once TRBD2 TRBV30 CAAGAGVNTGELLF TGTGCCGCGGGCGCGGGAGTCAACACCGGGGAGCTGCTTTTT
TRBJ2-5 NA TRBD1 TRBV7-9 CASSSSTGVGETQYF TGTGCCAGCAGCTCCTCGACAGGGGTGGGAGAGACCCAGTACTTC
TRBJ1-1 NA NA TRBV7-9 CSTASTEAFF TGTTCCACCGCGTCCACTGAAGCTTTCTTT
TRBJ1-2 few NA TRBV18 CASSPETLTDYGYTF TGTGCCAGCTCTCCAGAAACCTTGACAGACTATGGCTACACCTTC
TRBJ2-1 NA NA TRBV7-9 CASSLALGRGYNEQFF TGTGCCAGCAGCTTAGCGCTGGGCAGGGGTTACAATGAGCAGTTCTTC
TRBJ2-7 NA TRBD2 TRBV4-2 CASSQDLTGGPREQYF TGTGCCAGCAGCCAAGATCTGACGGGAGGGCCTCGGGAGCAGTACTTC
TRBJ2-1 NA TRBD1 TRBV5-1 CASSFPPGQGGSYNEQFF TGCGCCAGCAGCTTTCCCCCCGGACAGGGGGGTTCCTACAATGAGCAGTTCTTC
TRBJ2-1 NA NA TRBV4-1 CASSQDEGGGNEQFF TGCGCCAGCAGCCAAGATGAGGGGGGGGGAAATGAGCAGTTCTTC
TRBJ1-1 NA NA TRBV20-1 CRAVVNTEAFF TGCAGGGCGGTGGTAAACACTGAAGCTTTCTTT
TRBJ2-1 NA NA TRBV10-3 CAISESEVRRRTYNEQFF TGTGCCATCAGTGAGTCCGAGGTACGGCGGAGAACCTACAATGAGCAGTTCTTC
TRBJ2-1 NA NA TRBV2 CASSDGRDNEQFF TGTGCCAGCAGTGACGGCCGGGACAATGAGCAGTTCTTC
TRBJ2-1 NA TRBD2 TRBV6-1 CASSEKGLAGGLYEQFF TGTGCCAGCAGTGAAAAAGGACTAGCGGGGGGGCTTTATGAGCAGTTCTTC
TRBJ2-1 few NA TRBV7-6 CASSTFVPNEQFF TGTGCCAGCTCTACGTTTGTTCCCAATGAGCAGTTCTTC
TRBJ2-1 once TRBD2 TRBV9 CASSVGAGGYEQFF TGTGCCAGCAGCGTAGGGGCGGGAGGGTATGAGCAGTTCTTC
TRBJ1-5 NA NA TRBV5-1 CASSLEGGPNQPQHF TGCGCCAGCAGCTTGGAAGGAGGGCCCAATCAGCCCCAGCATTTT
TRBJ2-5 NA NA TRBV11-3 CASSLRAPWRETQYF TGTGCCAGCAGCTTAAGAGCCCCTTGGAGGGAGACCCAGTACTTC
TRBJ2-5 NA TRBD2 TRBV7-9 CASSSGRLAGASYQETQYF TGTGCCAGCAGCTCCGGGAGACTAGCGGGGGCCTCGTACCAAGAGACCCAGTACTTC
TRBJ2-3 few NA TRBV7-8 CASPGPDTDTQYF TGTGCCAGCCCAGGCCCGGACACAGATACGCAGTATTTT
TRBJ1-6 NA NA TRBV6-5 CASSFGSSYNSPLHF TGTGCCAGCAGTTTTGGGAGCTCCTATAATTCACCCCTCCACTTT
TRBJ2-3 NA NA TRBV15 CATSRAGSTDTQYF TGTGCCACCAGCAGAGCAGGGTCCACAGATACGCAGTATTTT
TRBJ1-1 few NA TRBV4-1 CASSPPFAQGTEAFF TGCGCCAGCAGCCCTCCTTTTGCCCAGGGGACTGAAGCTTTCTTT
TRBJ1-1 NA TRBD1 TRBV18 CASSPGQGNTEAFF TGTGCCAGCTCACCAGGACAGGGGAACACTGAAGCTTTCTTT
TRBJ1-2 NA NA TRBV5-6 CASSFRAGYTF TGTGCCAGCAGCTTCAGGGCTGGCTACACCTTC
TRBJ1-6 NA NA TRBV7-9 CVSSLVPGLGSVPPLHF TGTGTCAGCAGCTTAGTGCCAGGATTGGGCTCTGTCCCACCCCTCCACTTT
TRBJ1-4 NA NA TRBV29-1 CSVKGSEEGEKLFF TGCAGCGTTAAGGGGTCAGAGGAAGGTGAAAAACTGTTTTTT
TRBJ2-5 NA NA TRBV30 CAWDLQGNQETQYF TGTGCCTGGGATTTACAGGGAAACCAAGAGACCCAGTACTTC
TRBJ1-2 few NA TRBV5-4 CASWGGAGLINYGYTF TGTGCCAGCTGGGGAGGGGCCGGCCTCATTAACTATGGCTACACCTTC
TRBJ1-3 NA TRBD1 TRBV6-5 CASSYGGQSGNTIYF TGTGCCAGCAGTTACGGGGGACAGTCTGGAAACACCATATATTTT
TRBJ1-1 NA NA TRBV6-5 CASSTRGTEAFF TGTGCCAGCAGTACTAGGGGGACTGAAGCTTTCTTT
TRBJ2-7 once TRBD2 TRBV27 CASKAGGVNEQYF TGTGCCAGCAAGGCCGGGGGGGTAAACGAGCAGTACTTC
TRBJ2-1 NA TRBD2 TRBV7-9 CASSLLRGSGSNEQFF TGTGCCAGCAGCTTACTTCGCGGTAGCGGGAGTAATGAGCAGTTCTTC
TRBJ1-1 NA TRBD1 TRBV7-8 CASSLRQGDTEAFF TGTGCCAGCAGCTTAAGGCAGGGGGACACTGAAGCTTTCTTT
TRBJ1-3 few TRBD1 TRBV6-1 CASKEGARGNTIYF TGTGCCAGCAAAGAGGGGGCGAGGGGAAACACCATATATTTT